These T cell receptor beta chains were read from a single sample in a study of regulatory T cells in long-lasting Graves disease. TCRdb re-analysed the multiplex PCR reads in MiXCR, keeping a single row per CDR3 protein. The sample has about 420,000 distinct CDR3 sequences; about 17% are singletons. The same data also went into a second study, on T cells in Graves' hyperthyroidism and ophthalmopathy.

The material was peripheral blood mononuclear cells (PBMCs), obtained at new diagnosis, from a patient treated with antithyroid drugs. Every receptor here comes from a woman younger than 35 with Graves disease. The CDR3 runs from the conserved cysteine through the conserved F or W. A D gene is named only where the DNA matches it firmly. Rows may omit the clone size; those that give it use once, few, many or a size class.

TRBV20-1,TRBJ2-7,TRBD2,.,12,TGCAGTGCCGCCCGGACTAGCTCCGAGCAGTACTTC,CSAARTSSEQYF
TRBV7-2,TRBJ1-3,.,.,15,TGTGCCAGCAGCACCCCAGGGTACTCTGGAAACACCATATATTTT,CASSTPGYSGNTIYF
TRBV20-1,TRBJ2-3,TRBD2,few,18,TGCAGTGCTAGAGATTGGGGGTCAGGCGGGAGGGCCACAGATACGCAGTATTTT,CSARDWGSGGRATDTQYF
TRBV27,TRBJ2-7,.,many,13,TGTGCCAGCACCACAGGGCCGACCTACGAGCAGTACTTC,CASTTGPTYEQYF
TRBV20-1,TRBJ2-7,TRBD2,many,16,TGCAGTGCTAGAGATCAGCGAGCGGGAGGGCAGCTCGAGCAGTACTTC,CSARDQRAGGQLEQYF
TRBV7-2,TRBJ2-4,TRBD1,many,14,TGTGCCAGCAGCCCTTCAGGGGGCCTGAACATTCAGTACTTC,CASSPSGGLNIQYF
TRBV7-9,TRBJ2-5,.,.,14,TGCGCCAGCAGATCGTTCCCGATTCAAGAGACCCAGTACTTC,CASRSFPIQETQYF
TRBV27,TRBJ1-4,.,.,13,TGTGCCAGCAGTTTACGGATTAATGAAAAACTGTTTTTT,CASSLRINEKLFF
TRBV5-6,TRBJ2-7,.,many,13,TGTGCCAGCAGCTTGCTCAGGGGTAGTAAGCAGTACTTC,CASSLLRGSKQYF
TRBV19,TRBJ2-3,.,.,14,TGTGCCAGTAGTATCAAGAGACCCACAGATACGCAGTATTTT,CASSIKRPTDTQYF
TRBV28,TRBJ2-7,TRBD2,many,14,TGTGCCAGCAGTTCCGGGGGGTTCTCCTACGAGCAGTACTTC,CASSSGGFSYEQYF
TRBV30,TRBJ2-5,.,many,16,TGTGCCTGGAGAGGTATGCCCGGACAGCCAAAAGAGACCCAGTACTTC,CAWRGMPGQPKETQYF
TRBV3-1,TRBJ2-7,TRBD2,few,19,TGTGCCAGCAGCCAAGATAGGGGCCCCCGACTAGCGGAGAACTACGAGCAGTACTTC,CASSQDRGPRLAENYEQYF
TRBV29-1,TRBJ2-1,TRBD2,many,18,TGCAGCGTTGAGGGGACTAGCGGGAGGTTTTACTCCTACAATGAGCAGTTCTTC,CSVEGTSGRFYSYNEQFF
TRBV27,TRBJ1-1,.,.,13,TGTGCCACCAAAGTTAACATGAACACTGAAGCTTTCTTT,CATKVNMNTEAFF
TRBV18,TRBJ2-3,TRBD2,few,14,TGTGCCAGCTCACCTGGGAGCGGGAAAAATACGCAGTATTTT,CASSPGSGKNTQYF
TRBV11-2,TRBJ2-3,TRBD2,many,14,TGTGCCAGCATCTCAAGCGGGAGATTAGATACGCAGTATTTT,CASISSGRLDTQYF
TRBV27,TRBJ2-1,TRBD2,.,19,TGTGCCAGCAGTTTGCTAGCGGGTCTCCCAGTCGTGGTAGTCGATGAGCAGTTCTTC,CASSLLAGLPVVVVDEQFF
TRBV12-3/TRBV12-4,TRBJ2-2,.,.,15,TGTGCCAGCAGTTATTGGTCAGCGGCGACCGGGGAGCTGTTTTTT,CASSYWSAATGELFF
TRBV28,TRBJ2-7,.,many,14,TGTGCCAGTATAGCCCGGGACCTACCTTACGAGCAGTACTTC,CASIARDLPYEQYF
TRBV3-1,TRBJ2-1,TRBD2,many,17,TGTGCCAGCAGCCCGCATGTGGGACTAGCGGGGTACAATGAGCAGTTCTTC,CASSPHVGLAGYNEQFF
TRBV28,TRBJ2-6,.,.,15,TGTGCCAGCAGTTCTCGGGGCTCTGGGGCCAACGTCCTGACTTTC,CASSSRGSGANVLTF
TRBV5-6,TRBJ2-7,.,many,14,TGTGCCAGCAGCTTTGTTGAGGGGCCCTACGAGCAGTACTTC,CASSFVEGPYEQYF
TRBV13,TRBJ2-3,TRBD2,.,14,TGTGCCGGCAGCCACAGCGGGACGGAAGATACGCAGTATTTT,CAGSHSGTEDTQYF
TRBV12-3/TRBV12-4,TRBJ2-3,.,many,13,TGTGCCAGCAGATCCCTCGCCGCAGATACGCAGTATTTT,CASRSLAADTQYF
TRBV9,TRBJ1-1,TRBD1,many,13,TGTGCCAGCAGCGCCACAGGGGGCACTGAAGCTTTCTTT,CASSATGGTEAFF
TRBV18,TRBJ2-1,.,many,12,TGTGCCAGCTCAGCCAACAGGGTTGAGCAGTTCTTC,CASSANRVEQFF
TRBV18,TRBJ2-1,.,few,15,TGTGCCAGCTCACCACCACCCAGCCTATACAATGAGCAGTTCTTC,CASSPPPSLYNEQFF
TRBV12-3/TRBV12-4,TRBJ1-1,.,many,14,TGTGCCAGCAGTTTTACCAGCGAGAACACTGAAGCTTTCTTT,CASSFTSENTEAFF
TRBV28,TRBJ1-4,.,many,14,TGTGCCAGCACCCGGGACGGCGGGGCGGAAAAACTGTTTTTT,CASTRDGGAEKLFF
TRBV4-2,TRBJ2-2,.,.,17,TGTGCCAGCAGCCAAGATCTAAGAATAGCAGTAACCGGGGAGCTGTTTTTT,CASSQDLRIAVTGELFF
TRBV6-1,TRBJ2-4,.,many,16,TGTGCCAGCAGCACCACAGGGAGTGGAGCCAAAAACATTCAGTACTTC,CASSTTGSGAKNIQYF
TRBV27,TRBJ2-7,TRBD2,many,16,TGTGCCAGCAGAGCCACGGGACTAGCGAACTCCTACGAGCAGTACTTC,CASRATGLANSYEQYF
TRBV7-3,TRBJ2-2,.,.,14,TGTGCCAGCAGGCAGGGTGGCGGCACCGGGGAGCTGTTTTTT,CASRQGGGTGELFF
TRBV30,TRBJ1-1,.,.,13,TGTGCCTGGGTGGGACTCTGGGGCACTGAAGCTTTCTTT,CAWVGLWGTEAFF
TRBV2,TRBJ2-5,.,many,11,TGTGCCAGCAGTCAACAAGAGACCCAGTACTTC,CASSQQETQYF
TRBV20-1,TRBJ2-1,.,many,14,TGCAGTGCTAGAGACCCCGACTACTACAATGAGCAGTTCTTC,CSARDPDYYNEQFF
TRBV27,TRBJ1-2,TRBD1,.,15,TGTGCCAGCAGTCCTCAGGGGGCCGGTAACTATGGCTACACCTTC,CASSPQGAGNYGYTF
TRBV20-1,TRBJ2-3,.,many,13,TGCAGTGCCAAATTAGGTAGCACAGATACGCAGTATTTT,CSAKLGSTDTQYF
TRBV3-1,TRBJ2-1,.,many,12,TGTGCCAGCAGCCAAGGCTCTCCTATGCAGTTCTTC,CASSQGSPMQFF
TRBV7-2,TRBJ1-5,.,few,13,TGTGCCAGCAGCGCGGGTGGAAATCAGCCCCAGCATTTT,CASSAGGNQPQHF
TRBV2,TRBJ2-7,.,many,16,TGTGCCAGCAGTGAAGAGGCAGGGGTGAGCTCCTACGAGCAGTACTTC,CASSEEAGVSSYEQYF
TRBV16,TRBJ2-1,.,many,15,TGTGCCAGCAGCCCTACTCGCGGTACCTACAATGAGCAGTTCTTC,CASSPTRGTYNEQFF
TRBV11-2,TRBJ2-7,.,many,13,TGTGCCAGCGCCGGGGTCGGAAGCTACGAGCAGTACTTC,CASAGVGSYEQYF
TRBV28,TRBJ2-7,.,many,12,TGTGCCACCAAGGGGTTACTGGAAGAGCAGTACTTC,CATKGLLEEQYF
TRBV7-2,TRBJ2-2,TRBD2,many,16,TGTGCCAGCAGGAACGGACTAGCGGGAGAAGTCGGGGAGCTGTTTTTT,CASRNGLAGEVGELFF
TRBV7-6,TRBJ2-2,TRBD2,.,17,TGTGCCAGCAGCCACCCCGGGGAGCGGGAGCACGCCGGGGAGCTGTTTTTT,CASSHPGEREHAGELFF
TRBV6-1,TRBJ2-5,TRBD1,many,12,TGTGCCAGCAGTGAGACAGGGGTGACCCAGTACTTC,CASSETGVTQYF
TRBV6-1,TRBJ1-2,.,many,14,TGTGCCAGCAGTGTTTCGGGGGCGGACTATGGCTACACCTTC,CASSVSGADYGYTF
TRBV28,TRBJ2-7,.,many,12,TGTGCCAGCAGTTTTCCCACCTACGAGCAGTACTTC,CASSFPTYEQYF
TRBV5-1,TRBJ2-2,.,few,14,TGCGCCAGCAGCGCAAGTGGTTGGACCGGGGAGCTGTTTTTT,CASSASGWTGELFF
TRBV20-1,TRBJ1-1,.,few,12,TGCAGTGCTAGTCTCCAAACAGGGTTAGCTTTCTTT,CSASLQTGLAFF
TRBV27,TRBJ2-1,TRBD2,many,15,TGTGCCAGCAGTTTCAGCGGGAGATTGTCGATTGAGCAGTTCTTC,CASSFSGRLSIEQFF
TRBV30,TRBJ2-7,.,.,11,TGTGCCGGCGGAGAGAACGACGAGCAGTACTTC,CAGGENDEQYF
TRBV27,TRBJ2-1,TRBD2,many,15,TGTGCCAGCAGTACCCGACTAGCGGGAGTTGGTGAGCAGTTCTTC,CASSTRLAGVGEQFF